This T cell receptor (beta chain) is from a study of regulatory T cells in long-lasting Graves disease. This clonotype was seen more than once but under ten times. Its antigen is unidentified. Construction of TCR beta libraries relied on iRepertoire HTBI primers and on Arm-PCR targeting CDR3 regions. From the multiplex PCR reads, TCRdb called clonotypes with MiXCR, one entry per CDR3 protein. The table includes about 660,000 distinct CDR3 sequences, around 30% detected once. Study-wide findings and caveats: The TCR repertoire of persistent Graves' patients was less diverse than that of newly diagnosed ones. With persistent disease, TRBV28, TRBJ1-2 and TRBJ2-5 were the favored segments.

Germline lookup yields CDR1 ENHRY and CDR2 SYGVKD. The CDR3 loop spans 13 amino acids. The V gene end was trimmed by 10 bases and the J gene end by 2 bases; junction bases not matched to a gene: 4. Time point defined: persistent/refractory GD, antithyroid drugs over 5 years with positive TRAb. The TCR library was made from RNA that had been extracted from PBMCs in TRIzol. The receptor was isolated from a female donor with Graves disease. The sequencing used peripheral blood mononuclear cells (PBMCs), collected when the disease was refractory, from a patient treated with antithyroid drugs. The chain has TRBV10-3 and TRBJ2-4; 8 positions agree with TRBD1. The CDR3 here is CATWTGTKNIQYF. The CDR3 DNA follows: TGTGCCACCTGGACAGGGACCAAAAACATTCAGTACTTC.